These 2 T cell receptor beta chains originate from one sample sequenced in a study of blood T cells in healthy people across ages. Alongside a J-beta primer mix, a sample-barcoded 5' primer served in a second PCR lasting about 7 to 11 cycles. MiXCR, applied by TCRdb to the 5' RACE reads, yields one record per CDR3 protein. Of 380,000 or so distinct CDR3 sequences in the sample, about 55% are singletons; the top ten hold over 40%. The sequenced sample consisted of blood. Receptors were obtained from a man aged 55 to 69 in good health.

The chain is built from TRBV4-3 and TRBJ2-1, with 13 bases that match TRBD2. V was pared by 4 bases and J by 4 bases, with 4 bases of the junction left unmatched. This CDR3 region has 16 residues. Per the germline V gene, CDR1 is LGHNA and CDR2 is YSLEER. The CDR3, as DNA: TGCGCCAGCAGCCGCATACTAGCGGGGGGGTACAATGAGCAGTTCTTC. This encodes CASSRILAGGYNEQFF.

The J gene is TRBJ2-3, the V gene TRBV7-3, with 13 positions matching TRBD2. The germline gives CDR1 SGHTA, CDR2 FQGTGA. CDR3 length equals 17 residues. J was trimmed by 4 bases and V by 2 bases; bases with no gene match: 6. CDR3 residues: CASSLLRTSGSSDTQYF. The CDR3 DNA is TGTGCCAGCAGCTTATTGAGGACTAGCGGGAGTTCAGATACGCAGTATTTT.